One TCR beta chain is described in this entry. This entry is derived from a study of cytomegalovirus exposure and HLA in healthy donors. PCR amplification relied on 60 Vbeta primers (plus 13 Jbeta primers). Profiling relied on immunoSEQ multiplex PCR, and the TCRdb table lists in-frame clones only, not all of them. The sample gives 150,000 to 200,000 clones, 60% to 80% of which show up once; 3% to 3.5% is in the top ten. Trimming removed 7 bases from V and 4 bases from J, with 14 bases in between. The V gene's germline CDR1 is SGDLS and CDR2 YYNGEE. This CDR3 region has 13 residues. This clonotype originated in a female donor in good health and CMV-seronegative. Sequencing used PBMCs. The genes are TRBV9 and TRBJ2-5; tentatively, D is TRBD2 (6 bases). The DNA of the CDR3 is TGTGCCAGCCGACCGGGGGACGGAGAGACCCAGTACTTC. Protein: CASRPGDGETQYF.